The 10 T cell receptor beta chains listed next were all sequenced from one sample in a study of regulatory T cells in long-lasting Graves disease. Arm-PCR of CDR3 regions with iRepertoire HTBI primers generated TCR beta libraries. One entry per CDR3 protein, called by TCRdb with MiXCR from the multiplex PCR reads. The sample carries roughly 530,000 distinct CDR3 sequences, 16% recorded once. Time point in this sample: newly diagnosed GD, antithyroid drugs for less than 3 months. The authors made the TCR library using RNA they extracted from PBMCs. These sequences were also reported in another study, on T cells in Graves' hyperthyroidism and ophthalmopathy.

This specimen consisted of peripheral blood mononuclear cells (PBMCs), obtained at new diagnosis, from a patient treated with antithyroid drugs. The receptors were sampled from a woman aged 35-65 years with Graves disease.

This clonotype was seen a single time. A much larger clone differs from this one at a single base, so this may be a read error. The chain combines TRBV2 with TRBJ1-2; D is unresolved. The CDR3 length is 15 residues. CDR1 is SNHLY and CDR2 is FYNNEI in the germline V gene. V lost 0 bases and J 4 bases, leaving 12 bases between the germline ends. CDR3 DNA sequence: TGTGCCAGCAGTGAAGCCCTAGGACGGGCCTATGGCTACACCTTC. This translates into CASSEALGRAYGYTF. Full variable domain (remainder filled in from reference TRBV2 and TRBJ1-2): EPEVTQTPSHQVTQMGQEVILRCVPISNHLYFYWYRQILGQKVEFLVSFYNNEISEKSEIFDDQFSVERPDGSNFTLKIRSTKLEDSAMYFCASSEALGRAYGYTFGSGTRLTVV.

Details on this clonotype: A much larger clone differs from this one at a single base, so this may be a read error. The V call is TRBV18, the J call TRBJ2-1, with TRBD1 identical over 12 bases. The CDR3 runs 15 residues. The germline gives CDR1 KGHSH, CDR2 LQKENI. The DNA for the CDR3 is TGTGTCAGCTCAAGAGTGGGACAGGGGGCGAATGAGCAGTTCTTC. Protein sequence: CVSSRVGQGANEQFF.

A few counts support this clonotype. The V gene is TRBV19, the J gene TRBJ1-5; D is ambiguous. This CDR3 is built from 15 residues. Germline CDR1 reads LNHDA; CDR2 reads SQIVND (reference sequence). The germline V and J ends were trimmed by 1 base and 3 bases, with 10 bases remaining between them. The CDR3 is CASSIVTGFNQPQHF. The CDR3 DNA reads as TGTGCCAGTAGTATAGTCACCGGATTCAATCAGCCCCAGCATTTT.

This clonotype was counted ten times or more. The V gene is TRBV15, the J gene TRBJ1-5, with unresolved D. Trimming stripped 0 bases from V and 7 bases from J, with 7 bases between. The CDR3 runs 13 residues. CDR1 LNHNV and CDR2 YYDKDF come from the germline V gene (reference sequence). CDR3 sequence reads: CATSRDFGQPQHF. CDR3 DNA sequence: TGTGCCACCAGCAGAGATTTTGGCCAGCCCCAGCATTTT.

This chain connects TRBV19 to TRBJ2-1; 7 nucleotides line up with TRBD2. V was pared by 1 base and J by 2 bases, with 8 bases of the junction left unmatched. CDR1 is LNHDA, CDR2 SQIVND, per germline (reference sequence). The CDR3 is 17 residues long. CDR3 in amino acids: CASSIGRASGPYNEQFF. In DNA form, the CDR3 reads TGTGCCAGTAGTATAGGTCGGGCTAGCGGACCCTACAATGAGCAGTTCTTC.

The sample holds a few counts of this clonotype. The chain has TRBV6-1 and TRBJ2-3; maybe TRBD1 (5 bases). V was pared by 6 bases and J by 2 bases, with 9 bases between. This CDR3 has 13 amino acids. Germline lookup yields CDR1 MNHNS and CDR2 SASEGT. Here the CDR3 reads CASSQGVTDTQYF. As DNA, the CDR3 is TGTGCCAGCAGCCAAGGGGTCACAGATACGCAGTATTTT.

V is TRBV5-4 and J is TRBJ2-2; D might be TRBD1 or TRBD2, each matching 6 bases. The germline CDR1 and CDR2 sequences are SGHNT and YYREEE (reference sequence). V lost 0 bases and J 5 bases, leaving 11 bases between the germline ends. This CDR3 contains 15 residues. CDR3 loop: CASSLEQGGTGELFF. The CDR3 coding sequence is TGTGCCAGCAGCTTGGAACAGGGAGGAACCGGGGAGCTGTTTTTT.

Turning to this clonotype: A much larger clone differs by one base, so this may be a read error. The chain recombines TRBV27 with TRBJ2-1, with D perhaps TRBD1 (6 bases). The CDR3 runs 15 residues. The germline CDR1 and CDR2 sequences are MNHEY and SMNVEV (reference sequence). The CDR3 region is CASTKGQGIYNEQLF. Here the CDR3 DNA reads TGTGCCAGCACTAAGGGGCAGGGGATTTACAATGAGCAGCTCTTC.

This sequence joins TRBV19 and TRBJ1-4; D is possibly TRBD1 (5 bases). Germline CDR1 and CDR2: LNHDA and SQIVND (reference sequence). The V end was cut by 7 bases, the J end by 0 bases, with 15 bases between. This CDR3 is 16 amino acids long. This CDR3 is CASTSGRTATNEKLFF. In DNA, the CDR3 is TGTGCCAGTACCTCGGGACGGACTGCAACTAATGAAAAACTGTTTTTT.

This clonotype was picked up a small number of times. The rearrangement links TRBV4-1 to TRBJ2-3, with D unclear. This CDR3 is 16 amino acids long. The V and J ends lost 5 bases and 0 bases respectively, with 15 bases between them. CDR1 is MGHRA and CDR2 is YSYEKL in the germline V gene. The CDR3, as DNA: TGCGCCAGCAGCTACCTCGATCTTCTGAGCACAGATACGCAGTATTTT. Translation: CASSYLDLLSTDTQYF.